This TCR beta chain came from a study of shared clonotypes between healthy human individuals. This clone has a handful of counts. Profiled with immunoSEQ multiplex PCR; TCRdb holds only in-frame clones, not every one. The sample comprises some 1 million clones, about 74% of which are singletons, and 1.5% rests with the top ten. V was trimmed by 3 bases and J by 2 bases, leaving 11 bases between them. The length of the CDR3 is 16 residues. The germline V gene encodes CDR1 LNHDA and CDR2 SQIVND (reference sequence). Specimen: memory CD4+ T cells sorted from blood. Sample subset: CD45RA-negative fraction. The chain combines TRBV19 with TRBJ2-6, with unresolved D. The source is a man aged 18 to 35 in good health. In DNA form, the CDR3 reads TGTGCCAGTAGTATTCTTAGGGCGGCTGGGGCCAACGTCCTGACTTTC. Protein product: CASSILRAAGANVLTF.